What follows are 30 T cell receptor beta chains derived from one specimen sequenced in a study of control samples from healthy donors and cancer patients. Sequenced by immunoSEQ multiplex PCR; TCRdb stores in-frame clones only, minus some. The sample lists about 150,000 clones; 85% to 95% were seen once. Input material: blood. The receptors were gathered from a man aged 50-60 years in good health.

The chain combines TRBV7-9 with TRBJ1-1; D gene ambiguous. Trimming removed 4 bases at V and 3 bases at J, with 9 bases between. The germline V gene has CDR1 SEHNR and CDR2 FQNEAQ (reference sequence). This CDR3 is built from 13 residues. The CDR3 nucleotides are TGTGCCAGCAGCTCCAATCAGTACACTGAAGCTTTCTTT. Protein product: CASSSNQYTEAFF.

This clone was observed a single time. This chain joins TRBV6-5 and TRBJ2-7; weak D call: TRBD1 (5 bases). V lost 2 bases to trimming and J lost 0 bases, with 11 bases between them. Germline V gene sequence: CDR1 MNHEY, CDR2 SVGAGI. CDR3 length equals 15 residues. Here the CDR3 reads CASSYIAGNSYEQYF. In DNA form, the CDR3 reads TGTGCCAGCAGTTACATAGCAGGGAACTCCTACGAGCAGTACTTC.

Only one count was recorded for this clone. This chain connects TRBV5-1 to TRBJ2-3; 10 bases fit TRBD2. Germline assignment: CDR1 SGHRS and CDR2 YFSETQ. There are 14 residues in the CDR3. V dropped 4 bases and J dropped 6; count of bases not matched to a gene: 5. CDR3: CASSPASGSDTQYF. DNA of the CDR3: TGCGCCAGCAGCCCAGCTAGCGGGAGTGATACGCAGTATTTT.

This chain links TRBV28 with TRBJ2-4; possible D gene TRBD1, 6 bases. Germline lookup yields CDR1 MDHEN and CDR2 SYDVKM. The CDR3 is made up of 15 amino acids. The ends were cut back, 5 bases at V and 0 bases at J, with 11 bases in the middle. The CDR3 DNA sequence: TGTGCCAGCAGTCGACAGGATTTAGCCAAAAACATTCAGTACTTC. Its protein product is CASSRQDLAKNIQYF.

The J gene is TRBJ1-5, the V gene TRBV10-2; D not resolved. Germline CDR1 and CDR2: WSHSY and SAAADI. The V end was cut by 0 bases, the J end by 15 bases, with 24 bases between. The CDR3 has 16 residues. The CDR3 here is CASSESGGFPLDLRHF. The CDR3 DNA sequence: TGCGCCAGCAGTGAGTCGGGAGGGTTCCCCCTTGACTTAAGGCATTTT.

J is TRBJ2-3 and V is TRBV5-1; 10 nucleotides align to TRBD2. CDR1 and CDR2 (germline): SGHRS, YFSETQ. J gave up 0 bases and V 4 bases, and 2 bases lay outside the gene matches. The CDR3 runs to 15 residues. In DNA, the CDR3 is TGCGCCAGCAGCCTTAGCGGGAGGAGCACAGATACGCAGTATTTT. Protein: CASSLSGRSTDTQYF.

This sequence joins TRBV7-8 and TRBJ1-6; D unresolved. Trimming shortened V by 3 bases and J by 7 bases, and 13 bases separated the two germline ends. Germline V gene sequence: CDR1 SGHVS, CDR2 FQNEAQ. The CDR3 is 15 amino acids. The CDR3: CASSLADPRNSPLHF. CDR3 nucleotides: TGTGCCAGCAGCTTGGCGGATCCTAGGAATTCACCCCTCCACTTT.

The chain uses TRBV28 and TRBJ2-7; D possibly corresponds to TRBD1 (5 bases). Germline V CDR1 and CDR2: MDHEN, SYDVKM. Between the trimmed V and J ends, which lost 2 bases and 7 bases, there was a span of 18 bases. The CDR3 loop spans 15 amino acids. Here the CDR3 reads CASSLILGAGEEQYF. The CDR3 nucleotides read TGTGCCAGCAGTTTAATTCTAGGGGCAGGTGAAGAGCAGTACTTC. The entire variable domain, with the rest obtained from reference TRBV28 and TRBJ2-7, is as follows: DVKVTQSSRYLVKRTGEKVFLECVQDMDHENMFWYRQDPGLGLRLIYFSYDVKMKEKGDIPEGYSVSREKKERFSLILESASTNQTSMYLCASSLILGAGEEQYFGPGTRLTVT.

The J gene is TRBJ1-6, the V gene TRBV9; 10 bases are a match to TRBD1. This CDR3 spans 15 amino acids. Germline CDR1 is SGDLS and CDR2 is YYNGEE. V gave up 0 bases and J gave up 8 bases; unmatched junction bases: 2. The CDR3, as DNA: TGTGCCAGCAGCGTAGTGGGGACAGGGGATTCACCCCTCCACTTT. Translation: CASSVVGTGDSPLHF.

The chain joins TRBV7-6 to TRBJ2-2, with 7 nucleotides matching TRBD2. This CDR3 contains 17 residues. The J segment lost 4 bases and the V segment lost 5 bases, leaving 13 bases of the junction unmatched. CDR1 SGHVS and CDR2 FNYEAQ come from the germline V gene. The chain's CDR3 is CASSNLRGVAGTGELFF. The CDR3 DNA is TGTGCCAGCAGCAACCTCCGGGGGGTAGCGGGCACCGGGGAGCTGTTTTTT.

The V and J genes are TRBV6-4 and TRBJ2-5, with a possible D match to TRBD1 (5 bases). Between the trimmed V and J ends, which lost 4 bases and 6 bases, there was a span of 15 bases. Germline CDR1 and CDR2: MRHNA and SNTAGT. CDR3 length: 14 amino acids. The DNA of the CDR3 is TGTGCCAGCAGTGGTTCCCTAAGGGGAAAGACCCAGTACTTC. Amino acid sequence: CASSGSLRGKTQYF.

This chain links TRBV10-3 with TRBJ1-5; 9 bases are a match to TRBD1. Germline V CDR1 and CDR2: ENHRY, SYGVKD. V was clipped by 6 bases and J by 6 bases; unmatched bases: 6. The CDR3 is 14 amino acids. CDR3 bases: TGTGCCATCAGGGGGGACAGGGAAGGTCAGCCCCAGCATTTT. This encodes CAIRGDREGQPQHF.

As DNA, the CDR3 is TGCGCCAGCAGTGAGTCGAAGGGATTCACCGGGGAGCTGTTTTTT. It specifies CASSESKGFTGELFF. The chain carries TRBV10-1 and TRBJ2-2; D unresolved. Germline lookup yields CDR1 WNHNN and CDR2 SYGVQD (reference sequence). The CDR3 length is 15 residues. Trimming cost V 0 bases and J 4 bases, with 9 bases left between them.

The gene calls are TRBV6-4 and TRBJ2-1, with D possibly TRBD1 on 5 matching bases. Trimming pared 4 bases from V and 6 bases from J, leaving 10 bases between. Germline CDR1 MRHNA, CDR2 SNTAGT. This CDR3 region has 13 residues. Here the CDR3 DNA reads TGTGCCAGCAGTGGGCAGGGCGGCAATGAGCAGTTCTTC. Translating it yields CASSGQGGNEQFF.

The rearrangement uses TRBV5-1 and TRBJ1-5; 8 positions agree with TRBD1. V gave up 0 bases and J gave up 5 bases; unmatched junction bases: 4. This CDR3 comprises 15 residues. Germline V gene lookup returns CDR1 SGHRS and CDR2 YFSETQ. The CDR3: CASSLEGQEDQPQHF. CDR3 DNA sequence: TGCGCCAGCAGCTTGGAGGGACAGGAGGATCAGCCCCAGCATTTT.

V is TRBV6-5 and J is TRBJ2-7, with TRBD1 matching over 7 bases. The V gene's germline CDR1 is MNHEY and CDR2 SVGAGI. The ends lost 6 bases at V and 3 bases at J; junction bases unmatched: 11. This CDR3 has 15 residues. DNA for the CDR3: TGTGCCAGCAGCCCGACAGGGCCCTTCCTCTACGAGCAGTACTTC. Its protein product is CASSPTGPFLYEQYF.

The chain uses TRBV6-5 and TRBJ1-2; the D gene is possibly TRBD1 (6 bases). Trimming removed 2 bases at V and 3 bases at J, with 10 bases between. CDR3 length: 14 residues. Germline assignment: CDR1 MNHEY and CDR2 SVGAGI. The CDR3 bases are TGTGCCAGCAGTTACGGCGGGGGCTACTATGGCTACACCTTC. Translation: CASSYGGGYYGYTF.

The chain employs TRBV3-1 (or the pseudogene TRBV3-2) and TRBJ2-3, with D possibly TRBD1 on 6 matching bases. The ends were cut back, 4 bases at V and 0 bases at J, with 17 bases in the middle. The CDR3 spans 17 residues. The germline V gene encodes CDR1 LGHDT and CDR2 YNNKEL (reference sequence). The CDR3 coding sequence is TGTGCCAGCAGCCGTGACAGGCCCCTTGGAAGCACAGATACGCAGTATTTT. The encoded protein is CASSRDRPLGSTDTQYF.

The gene calls are TRBV9 and TRBJ2-5, with 9 positions matching TRBD2. V trimming: 0 bases; J trimming: 1 base; junction bases outside the gene matches: 7. Germline V CDR1 and CDR2: SGDLS, YYNGEE. This CDR3 is 17 amino acids long. The CDR3 bases are TGTGCCAGCAGCGTAGGGAGCGGGAGGCCCTCCCAAGAGACCCAGTACTTC. Amino acids: CASSVGSGRPSQETQYF.

The chain recombines TRBV7-9 with TRBJ1-2; 7 bases are a match to TRBD1. The CDR3 runs to 15 residues. The J segment lost 4 bases and the V segment lost 4 bases, leaving 9 bases of the junction unmatched. CDR1 is SEHNR, CDR2 FQNEAQ, per germline (reference sequence). The DNA for the CDR3 is TGTGCCAGCAGCTCTGCCGGGACAGACCCCTATGGCTACACCTTC. Translation gives CASSSAGTDPYGYTF.

The genes are TRBV6-5 and TRBJ2-1; 9 bases line up with TRBD1. The junction had 4 bases not matched to a gene; V was cut back by 6 bases and J by 13 bases. There are 11 residues in the CDR3. From germline, CDR1 is MNHEY and CDR2 SVGAGI. CDR3 in amino acids: CASSRDREQFF. Here the CDR3 DNA reads TGTGCCAGCAGCCGGGACAGGGAACAGTTCTTC.

This chain links TRBV27 with TRBJ2-1; 7 bases agree with TRBD1. The CDR3 runs 13 residues. Per germline, CDR1 MNHEY and CDR2 SMNVEV (reference sequence). V trimming: 3 bases; J trimming: 6 bases; junction bases outside the gene matches: 2. CDR3 sequence reads: CASSLTGLNEQFF. In nucleotides, the CDR3 is TGTGCCAGCAGTTTGACAGGGCTCAATGAGCAGTTCTTC.

The J gene is TRBJ2-5, the V gene TRBV10-2; 7 bases line up with TRBD1. The CDR3 has 12 amino acids. J was trimmed by 6 bases and V by 7 bases; bases with no gene match: 5. The germline gives CDR1 WSHSY, CDR2 SAAADI. CDR3 sequence (DNA): TGCGCCAGCATGACAGGGTCCAAGACCCAGTACTTC. Protein product: CASMTGSKTQYF.

CDR3 coding DNA: TGTGCCAGCAGCCAAAACAGGGGGGGAGGTCGAGCTTTCTTT. Its protein product is CASSQNRGGGRAFF. The chain recombines TRBV3-1 (or the pseudogene TRBV3-2) with TRBJ1-1; 8 bases are a match to TRBD1. V dropped 2 bases and J dropped 10; count of bases not matched to a gene: 9. The CDR3 extends over 14 amino acids. Germline V gene data show CDR1 as LGHDT and CDR2 as YNNKEL (reference sequence).

This clone was observed a single time. V usage is TRBV9 and J usage is TRBJ1-1, with D unclear. With 0 bases removed from V and 7 bases from J, the gap between germline ends came to 13 bases. The V gene's germline CDR1 is SGDLS and CDR2 YYNGEE. This CDR3 region has 14 residues. The CDR3 loop is CASSVDYLGGEAFF. CDR3 nucleotides: TGTGCCAGCAGCGTAGACTATTTGGGTGGTGAAGCTTTCTTT. Based on the CDR3 plus reference TRBV9 and TRBJ1-1, the full variable domain is DSGVTQTPKHLITATGQRVTLRCSPRSGDLSVYWYQQSLDQGLQFLIQYYNGEERAKGNILERFSAQQFPDLHSELNLSSLELGDSALYFCASSVDYLGGEAFFGQGTRLTVV.

The rearrangement links TRBV18 to TRBJ1-5; TRBD1 is a possible D gene (6 bases). V lost 1 base and J lost 1, with 8 bases in between. The V gene's germline CDR1 is KGHSH and CDR2 LQKENI. The CDR3 is 15 residues long. The DNA for the CDR3 is TGTGCCAGCTCACCACTTGGACAGAGCAATCAGCCCCAGCATTTT. Encoded protein: CASSPLGQSNQPQHF.

The table lists this clone with a count of one. This chain uses TRBV11-2 with TRBJ1-1; possible D gene TRBD1, 6 bases. Germline CDR1 reads SGHAT; CDR2 reads FQNNGV. The V end was cut by 7 bases, the J end by 1 base, with 16 bases between. The length of the CDR3 is 15 residues. CDR3 sequence: CASTVGGQPNTEAFF. Here the CDR3 DNA reads TGTGCCAGCACCGTCGGCGGACAGCCGAACACTGAAGCTTTCTTT.

This clone was seen more than once but under ten times. The genes are TRBV4-2 and TRBJ1-6; D perhaps matches TRBD1 (5 bases). V dropped 0 bases and J dropped 6 bases, with 15 bases sitting between them. Germline V lookup: CDR1 LGHNA, CDR2 YNFKEQ. The CDR3 is 17 amino acids. The CDR3 loop reads CASSQDLRGASNSPLHF. The CDR3 DNA reads as TGTGCCAGCAGCCAAGATCTTAGAGGGGCAAGTAATTCACCCCTCCACTTT.

The chain recombines TRBV12-3 or TRBV12-4 with TRBJ1-2; unclear D gene. The CDR3 is made up of 13 amino acids. The V end lost 6 bases, the J end lost 4 bases, and 12 bases lay between the germline ends. The CDR3 DNA reads as TGTGCCAGCAGCCCGACGGAAACCTATGGCTACACCTTC. This gives the protein CASSPTETYGYTF.

This sequence joins TRBV29-1 and TRBJ2-4, with 9 positions matching TRBD1. J was trimmed by 9 bases and V by 3 bases; bases with no gene match: 12. The V gene's germline CDR1 is SQVTM and CDR2 ANQGSEA. The CDR3 totals 15 residues. The CDR3: CSVEAGDRAKGIQYF. Here the CDR3 DNA reads TGCAGCGTTGAGGCCGGGGACAGGGCAAAGGGCATTCAGTACTTC.